This TCR beta chain was recorded in a study of CD4 and CD8 cells across lung adenocarcinoma regions. Germline CDR1 SGHKS, CDR2 YYEKEE (reference sequence). The J segment lost 7 bases and the V segment lost 0 bases, leaving 11 bases of the junction unmatched. The CDR3 loop spans 17 amino acids. Using its own MiXCR run on the PCR reads, TCRdb lists one record per CDR3 protein. The table includes about 16,000 distinct CDR3 sequences, 55% detected once. Samples came from patients with localized non-small cell lung adenocarcinoma. This clonotype has a count of ten or more. This clonotype originated in a female donor with lung adenocarcinoma. The CD4 and CD8 labels of this study may be unreliable. Sequenced sample: CD8+ T cells from the center of a lung tumor. The chain links TRBV5-5 to TRBJ2-1; 9 bases are shared with TRBD2. CDR3 coding DNA: TGTGCCAGCAGCTTGGCGGTGGCTAGCGGGGACCTTAATGAGCAGTTCTTC. It codes for CASSLAVASGDLNEQFF.